This T cell receptor beta chain was documented in a study of T cell responses to AZD1222 COVID-19 vaccine. For the study at large: Pooled samples include second doses given at about 4 or 12 weeks. Overall study findings and caveats: At baseline, just a handful of AZD1222 recipients tested seropositive. Reportedly, close to half of spike-specific TCRs are directed against unmutated variant regions. Vaccine-related CD4 TCRs covered spike, predominating at 160-218 and 743-854.

A word on this clone: Its specificity is unknown.

The CDR3 contains 13 residues. Trimming pared 4 bases from V and 2 bases from J, leaving 7 bases between. Germline CDR1 and CDR2: LNHDA and SQIVND (reference sequence). The data were produced by immunoSEQ multiplex PCR, yet TCRdb's version contains in-frame clones alone and is incomplete. The table has under 140,000 clones, about four fifths seen once. The chain uses TRBV19 and TRBJ2-3, with no clear D. The material sequenced was peripheral blood, taken on day 0 of AZD1222 vaccination. This sequence originates from an adult in good health. The CDR3 region has the DNA TGTGCCAGTAGTACCCGGGCCACAGATACGCAGTATTTT. It is translated as CASSTRATDTQYF.